Each of the 14 T cell receptor beta chains below was sequenced from the same sample in a study of CD39 and CD103 CD8 tumor-infiltrating T cells. TCRdb keeps only in-frame clones here, not all; method: immunoSEQ multiplex PCR. The table records roughly 7,400 clones, 50% to 75% of them present only once. What was sequenced was CD8+ T cells sorted from blood. The sample's subset: total memory CD8 T cells (CD45RA-CCR7+/-) from blood or uninvolved lymph node. All receptors come from a human donor with head and neck squamous cell carcinoma.

V and J are TRBV28 and TRBJ1-5, with TRBD1 matching 9 bases. Looked up from germline, CDR1 is MDHEN and CDR2 is SYDVKM. Trimming removed 7 bases from V and 2 bases from J; junction bases left unmatched: 9. This CDR3 is 16 amino acids long. CDR3 protein: CASTLTGGGGNQPQHF. The DNA of the CDR3 is TGTGCCAGCACCCTAACAGGGGGCGGGGGCAATCAGCCCCAGCATTTT.

The chain carries TRBV5-6 and TRBJ2-3, with TRBD1 matching 8 bases. This CDR3 is 14 amino acids long. V lost 4 bases, J lost 4 bases, and 5 bases stayed unmatched. Germline CDR1 SGHDT, CDR2 YYEEEE. The CDR3 DNA reads as TGTGCCAGCAGCCTCGGACAGGGCCCAGATACGCAGTATTTT. The encoded protein is CASSLGQGPDTQYF.

This clone was seen only a few times. J is TRBJ2-3 and V is TRBV28; no definite D call. The CDR3 loop spans 14 amino acids. Germline CDR1 MDHEN, CDR2 SYDVKM. V lost 3 bases and J 3 bases, leaving 10 bases between the germline ends. The CDR3 coding sequence is TGTGCCAGCAGTTTTATCTCTGGGACAGATACGCAGTATTTT. Protein: CASSFISGTDTQYF.

V and J are TRBV15 and TRBJ2-7, with TRBD2 identical over 12 bases. CDR1 is LNHNV and CDR2 is YYDKDF in the germline V gene (reference sequence). CDR3 length: 16 residues. V trimming: 3 bases; J trimming: 5 bases; junction bases outside the gene matches: 8. DNA of the CDR3: TGTGCCACCAGCAGCCCGACTAGCGGGAGATTGGACGAGCAGTACTTC. Protein sequence: CATSSPTSGRLDEQYF.

This clone came up a few times. V usage is TRBV10-3 and J usage is TRBJ2-1; D may correspond to TRBD1 or TRBD2 (6 bases each). The V end lost 11 bases, the J end lost 2 bases, and 13 bases lay between the germline ends. Germline V CDR1 and CDR2: ENHRY, SYGVKD. This CDR3 is built from 13 residues. The CDR3 spells CAAGQGPYNEQFF. In DNA, the CDR3 is TGTGCCGCGGGGCAGGGGCCCTACAATGAGCAGTTCTTC.

The gene calls are TRBV27 and TRBJ2-3; D gene unclear. V lost 6 bases and J lost 2, with 9 bases in between. The V gene's germline CDR1 is MNHEY and CDR2 SMNVEV (reference sequence). The CDR3 runs to 13 residues. For the CDR3, the DNA is TGTGCCAGCAGGTCCTATGTCACAGATACGCAGTATTTT. This sequence encodes CASRSYVTDTQYF.

This rearrangement joins TRBV11-2 to TRBJ1-1, with D maybe TRBD1 (5 bases). Trimming pared 1 base from V and 4 bases from J, leaving 13 bases between. This CDR3 spans 15 amino acids. Germline CDR1 reads SGHAT; CDR2 reads FQNNGV. In DNA form, the CDR3 reads TGTGCCAGCAGCTTAGGGAGTACGGGGGGCACTGAAGCTTTCTTT. Its translation: CASSLGSTGGTEAFF.

V usage is TRBV10-2 and J usage is TRBJ1-6, with D unresolved. Germline V gives CDR1 WSHSY, CDR2 SAAADI. CDR3 size: 13 residues. The ends were cut back, 7 bases at V and 0 bases at J, with 4 bases in the middle. The CDR3 DNA is TGCGCCAGCAAGAGCTCCTATAATTCACCCCTCCACTTT. This translates into CASKSSYNSPLHF.

The rearrangement joins TRBV27 to TRBJ2-1; 7 nucleotides align to TRBD2. Germline V gene sequence: CDR1 MNHEY, CDR2 SMNVEV (reference sequence). After removal of 5 bases from V and 4 bases from J, the junction contained 11 bases not matched to a gene. CDR3 length equals 16 residues. CDR3 bases: TGTGCCAGCAGTCCCCGGGGGACTACCACTTACAATGAGCAGTTCTTC. It is translated as CASSPRGTTTYNEQFF.

This chain connects TRBV6-5 to TRBJ2-2; 10 positions match TRBD1. Germline trimming cut 6 bases from V and 5 bases from J; bases unmatched to any gene: 6. The CDR3 loop spans 15 amino acids. Germline V gives CDR1 MNHEY, CDR2 SVGAGI. The CDR3 sequence: CASRFGTGETGELFF. The CDR3 bases are TGTGCCAGCAGATTCGGGACAGGGGAAACCGGGGAGCTGTTTTTT.

The CDR3 nucleotides are TGCGCCAGCAGCTTAGGGACAGCCGATGGCTACACCTTC. This sequence encodes CASSLGTADGYTF. The chain links TRBV5-1 to TRBJ1-2, with 7 bases matching TRBD1. Germline assignment: CDR1 SGHRS and CDR2 YFSETQ. The CDR3 consists of 13 residues. The J segment lost 6 bases and the V segment lost 2 bases, leaving 4 bases of the junction unmatched.

The chain has TRBV7-8 and TRBJ1-1; D is undetermined. This CDR3 is built from 13 residues. V was trimmed by 0 bases and J by 7 bases, leaving 9 bases between them. Germline CDR1 is SGHVS and CDR2 is FQNEAQ. The DNA for the CDR3 is TGTGCCAGCAGCTTAGCGATCGCAATTGAAGCTTTCTTT. It encodes CASSLAIAIEAFF.

In DNA, the CDR3 is TGTGCCAGCAGTTACCCCGAAGGTGAGCAGTTCTTC. The encoded protein is CASSYPEGEQFF. The gene calls are TRBV6-5 and TRBJ2-1; D is uncertain. The CDR3 length is 12 residues. The germline V gene encodes CDR1 MNHEY and CDR2 SVGAGI. Trimming pared 2 bases from V and 9 bases from J, leaving 8 bases between.

The sample holds a few counts of this clone. The chain carries TRBV27 and TRBJ2-7; D remains ambiguous. Germline-derived CDR1 and CDR2 are MNHEY and SMNVEV (reference sequence). The V gene lost 0 bases and the J gene lost 0 bases, with 6 bases spanning the gap. The CDR3 length is 14 residues. The CDR3 reads CASSLSRSSYEQYF. CDR3 nucleotides: TGTGCCAGCAGTTTATCCCGGAGCTCCTACGAGCAGTACTTC.